This T cell receptor (beta chain) was obtained from a study of molecular identifiers for immune sequencing clone quantification (dated by TCRdb to between 2018 and 2020). About the full investigation: For a replicate experiment, the RNA from either about 20,000 or 100,000 naive CD8 T cells was divided into five aliquots, and four of those aliquots went on to sequencing. CD8 T cells were used in a methods study to benchmark molecular-identifier clustering-based TCR repertoire sequencing (MIDCIRS) and TCR RNA copy counting. What the work shows at the level of the full study, not this receptor alone: Modeling gave about three recovered TCR RNA copies per cell versus roughly 10 by digital PCR, implying about 30% capture efficiency. The naive libraries included spiked-in Jurkat TCR RNA (about ten copies' worth), and this RNA is not part of the donor repertoire. When barcode sub-clustering was omitted, TCR diversity was inflated by chimeric consensus sequences, with chimeras reaching as high as 47%. A single cell's worth of spiked-in Jurkat TCR RNA was reported detectable even among 850,000 to 1,000,000 naive CD8 T cells. Highly expanded clone sizes could be underestimated because identical TCR molecules may share a barcode. Clones above 20 RNA copies held over 98% of molecules in CMV-specific effector cells but under 1% in naive cells.

Naive CD8 T cell libraries were made from 20,000 to 1,000,000 sorted cells using 10%, 30% or 50% of purified RNA. Naive CD8 T cells, defined as CD8+CD4-CCR7+CD45RA+, were FACS-sorted into RLT Plus buffer on a BD FACSAria II. Roughly 10 TCR copies' worth of Jurkat RNA were spiked into about 20,000-1,000,000 naive CD8 T cell samples to test detection sensitivity. CD8 T cells were enriched with RosetteSep CD8+ T Cell Enrichment Cocktail and Ficoll-Paque, followed by ACK red cell lysis. The CDR3 contains 12 residues, cysteine and phenylalanine counted. Kept here is only the CDR3 DNA, which spans 36 bases and is read in frame from base 1. V was cut back by 5 bases and J by 7 bases, leaving a gap of 9 bases between them. The library was made by PCR. TCRdb records NextSeq 500 as the sequencer. Bulk TCR libraries were made following a previously described method, with the TCR primers given in Table S5. The Qiagen AllPrep DNA/RNA kit was used to purify total RNA. Before analysis, reads from multiple sequencing runs of one library were combined. The authors processed their data as follows. Reads were retained only if an exact TCR constant sequence was present, and the retained reads were trimmed to 150 nt and grouped according to their 12-nt molecular barcodes. Reads in each barcode group were sub-clustered using a 15% Levenshtein threshold, and a quality-weighted consensus sequence was built for each RNA molecule. Non-functional sequences were filtered out, along with any lower-count sequence sitting one edit away from another sequence. Barcode sub-clusters with fewer than 20% of the maximum read count were removed, based on fitting two negative binomial distributions. TCRdb took the public reads, trimmed them with fastp at Q25, ran MiXCR for clone calling and kept in-frame beta chains. Rows merge per CDR3 protein into single entries with the most common DNA and genes. TCRdb, not the original authors, processed these V and J calls. For this sample the table gives approximately 630,000 distinct CDR3 sequences, of which about 25% were detected only once. 0.7% to 0.95% of the sample goes to the ten largest clones.

This clonotype was seen only a few times. What antigen it recognizes has not been identified. Base qualities are missing; no much larger clone stands one base away. Sequenced: naive CD8+ T cells from blood, with Jurkat cell RNA spiked in. According to the study, the label for this sample's cell subset or site signals: FACS-sorted CD8+CD4-CCR7+CD45RA+ naive T cells. The chain was built from TRBV12-3 or TRBV12-4 and TRBJ2-4; 6 matching bases give a weak D call of TRBD1. The receptor was derived from a human donor in good health. Some libraries in this study had Jurkat cell RNA spiked in. The bases read TGTGCCAGCAGTACAGGGATGAACATTCAGTACTTC. Its protein is CASSTGMNIQYF.